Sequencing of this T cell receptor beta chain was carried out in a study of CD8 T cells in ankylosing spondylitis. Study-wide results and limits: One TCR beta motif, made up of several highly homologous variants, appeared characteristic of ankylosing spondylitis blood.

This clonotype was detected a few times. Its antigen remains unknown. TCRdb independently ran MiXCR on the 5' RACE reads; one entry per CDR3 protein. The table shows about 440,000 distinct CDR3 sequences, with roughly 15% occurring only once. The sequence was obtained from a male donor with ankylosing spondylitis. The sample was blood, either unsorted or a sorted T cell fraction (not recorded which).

The CDR3 sequence: CASSVLAGASWTQYF. CDR3 DNA sequence: TGCGCCAGCTCCGTGTTAGCGGGGGCCTCATGGACCCAGTACTTC. The V call is TRBV5-1, the J call TRBJ2-5; 9 nucleotides agree with TRBD2. V shed 7 bases, J shed 7 bases, and the junction held 14 bases outside the gene matches. Germline V gene sequence: CDR1 SGHRS, CDR2 YFSETQ. This CDR3 is built from 15 residues.